This TCR beta chain stems from a study of technical replicates of blood from a handful of donors. Clones were sequenced by immunoSEQ multiplex PCR, and TCRdb holds only the in-frame ones, with some missing. The sample lists tens of thousands of clones; over 85% were seen once. The germline gives CDR1 SGHRS, CDR2 YFSETQ. The CDR3 is made up of 15 amino acids. Trimming stripped 0 bases from V and 5 bases from J, with 14 bases between. The sequenced sample was T cells isolated from PBMCs. The chain joins TRBV5-1 to TRBJ1-1, with D uncertain. The origin of this receptor is a human donor in good health. For the CDR3, the DNA is TGCGCCAGCAGCTTGGCCGGGGTGGTGGCGACTGAAGCTTTCTTT. This encodes CASSLAGVVATEAFF.